This is a list of T cell receptor beta chains from one sample in a study of T cells after yellow fever vaccination. TCRdb redid the calling of the 5' RACE reads with MiXCR, one entry per CDR3 protein. This table holds hundreds of thousands of distinct CDR3 sequences, 15% to 20% found once. The sample consisted of PBMCs, taken 15 days after the yellow fever booster vaccination. These receptors were taken from a young man who received the YFV17D yellow fever vaccine. Each CDR3 is given with its conserved first and last residue. Each record gives: V gene, clone size, J gene, D gene, CDR3 DNA, CDR3 protein. A D gene is named only where the DNA matches it firmly. Size is omitted from some rows. Given values are once, few, many or a class for expanded clones.

V gene: TRBV4-2
clone size: few
J gene: TRBJ2-2
D gene: TRBD2
CDR3 DNA: TGTGCCAGCAGCCAGGTGCTCCCGGGACTAGCGGGAGGTGGGGAGCTGTTTTTT
CDR3 protein: CASSQVLPGLAGGGELFF

V gene: TRBV5-1
clone size: few
J gene: TRBJ2-7
D gene: NA
CDR3 DNA: TGCGCCAGCGCCTTGGCGGGCCAAGCCTACGAGCAGTACTTC
CDR3 protein: CASALAGQAYEQYF

V gene: TRBV28
clone size: many
J gene: TRBJ2-7
D gene: NA
CDR3 DNA: TGTGCCAGCAGTTTGACAGGCTACGAGCAGTACTTC
CDR3 protein: CASSLTGYEQYF

V gene: TRBV7-9
clone size: NA
J gene: TRBJ2-2
D gene: NA
CDR3 DNA: TGTGCCAGCAAATTCGGGGAGCTGTTTTTT
CDR3 protein: CASKFGELFF

V gene: TRBV7-2
clone size: few
J gene: TRBJ1-4
D gene: NA
CDR3 DNA: TGTGCCAGCAGCTTCCTGGATGAAAAACTGTTTTTT
CDR3 protein: CASSFLDEKLFF

V gene: TRBV11-2
clone size: NA
J gene: TRBJ2-3
D gene: TRBD2
CDR3 DNA: TGTGCCAGCAGCTCCCCTCCACCCGAACTAGCGGGAGTTTGGGGCACAGATACGCAGTATTTT
CDR3 protein: CASSSPPPELAGVWGTDTQYF

V gene: TRBV3-1
clone size: NA
J gene: TRBJ1-5
D gene: NA
CDR3 DNA: TGTGCCAGCAGCCAGTCTGATCAGCCCCAGCATTTT
CDR3 protein: CASSQSDQPQHF

V gene: TRBV29-1
clone size: NA
J gene: TRBJ2-7
D gene: NA
CDR3 DNA: TGCGCGGGGGCGACGAACTACGAGCAGTACTTC
CDR3 protein: CAGATNYEQYF

V gene: TRBV3-1
clone size: NA
J gene: TRBJ2-6
D gene: NA
CDR3 DNA: TGTGCCAGCAGCCAAGTTGGGGTTTCTGGGGCCAACGTCCTGACTTTC
CDR3 protein: CASSQVGVSGANVLTF

V gene: TRBV18
clone size: NA
J gene: TRBJ2-7
D gene: NA
CDR3 DNA: TGTGCCAGCTCACCGGCTTTCACAGGGAATGGCGAGCAGTACTTC
CDR3 protein: CASSPAFTGNGEQYF

V gene: TRBV5-1
clone size: few
J gene: TRBJ2-1
D gene: TRBD2
CDR3 DNA: TGCGCCAGCAGCTCCACTAGCGGGAGAGACGGTGAGCAGTTCTTC
CDR3 protein: CASSSTSGRDGEQFF

V gene: TRBV12-3/TRBV12-4
clone size: NA
J gene: TRBJ2-3
D gene: TRBD2
CDR3 DNA: TGTGCCAGCAGTGGTGGGACTAGCGGGAGTTTGGATACGCAGTATTTT
CDR3 protein: CASSGGTSGSLDTQYF

V gene: TRBV18
clone size: few
J gene: TRBJ1-5
D gene: NA
CDR3 DNA: TGTGCCAGCTCGTCCCCAGGACAGCCCCAGCATTTT
CDR3 protein: CASSSPGQPQHF

V gene: TRBV12-3/TRBV12-4
clone size: few
J gene: TRBJ2-2
D gene: TRBD2
CDR3 DNA: TGTGCCAGCAGTGGGGTTCAGCGGGGGGGGGCCGGGGAGCTGTTTTTT
CDR3 protein: CASSGVQRGGAGELFF